This TCR beta chain was observed in a study of blood T cell repertoires in COVID-19. About the study: The United States, Italy and Spain were the sources of the acute and convalescent COVID-19 samples. The cDNA or gDNA used as material had been derived from T cells, B-cell-depleted T cells, or PBMCs.

This clone appeared a single time. V shed 6 bases, J shed 2 bases, and the junction held 11 bases outside the gene matches. The length of the CDR3 is 16 residues. Looked up from germline, CDR1 is MNHNY and CDR2 is SVGAGI (reference sequence). As originally analysed: Using reference gene primer amplification, nucleated cell counts were estimated. Profiled with immunoSEQ multiplex PCR; TCRdb holds only in-frame clones, not every one. That table gives V, J and clone size, and the DNA gave D and trimming. The profile shows 65,000 to 70,000 clones, about 85% of them singletons. This clonotype was obtained from an elderly man with acute or convalescent COVID-19. The V and J genes are TRBV6-6 and TRBJ1-2; 8 bases are a match to TRBD1. Source material: peripheral blood. The CDR3 DNA sequence: TGTGCCAGCAGGGGATTTGGGGGACAGGCAAACTATGGCTACACCTTC. Translation: CASRGFGGQANYGYTF.